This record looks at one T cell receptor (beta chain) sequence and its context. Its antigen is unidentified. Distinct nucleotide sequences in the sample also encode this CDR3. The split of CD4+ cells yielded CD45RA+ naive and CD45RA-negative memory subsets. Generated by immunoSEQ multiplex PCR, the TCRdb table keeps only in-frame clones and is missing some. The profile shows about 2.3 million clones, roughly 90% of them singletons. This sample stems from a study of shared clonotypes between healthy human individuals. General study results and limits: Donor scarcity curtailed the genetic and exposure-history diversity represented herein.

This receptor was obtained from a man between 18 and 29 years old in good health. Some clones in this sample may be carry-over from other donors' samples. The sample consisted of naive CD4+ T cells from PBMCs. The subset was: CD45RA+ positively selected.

This CDR3 reads CASSVGMEETQYF. CDR3 DNA: TGTGCCAGCAGCGTGGGGATGGAGGAGACCCAGTACTTC. This sequence joins TRBV5-6 and TRBJ2-5, with D unclear. Germline V gives CDR1 SGHDT, CDR2 YYEEEE. CDR3 length equals 13 residues. The V end lost 4 bases, the J end lost 5 bases, and 12 bases lay between the germline ends.